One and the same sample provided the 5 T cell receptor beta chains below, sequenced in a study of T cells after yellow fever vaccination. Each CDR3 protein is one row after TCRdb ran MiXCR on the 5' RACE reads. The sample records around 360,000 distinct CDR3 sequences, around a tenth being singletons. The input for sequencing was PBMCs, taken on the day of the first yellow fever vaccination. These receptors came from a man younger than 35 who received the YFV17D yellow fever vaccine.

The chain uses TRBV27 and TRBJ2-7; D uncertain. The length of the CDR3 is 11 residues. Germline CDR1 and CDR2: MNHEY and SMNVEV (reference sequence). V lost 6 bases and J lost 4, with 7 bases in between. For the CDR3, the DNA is TGTGCCAGCAGAAACTCTTACGAGCAGTACGTC. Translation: CASRNSYEQYV.

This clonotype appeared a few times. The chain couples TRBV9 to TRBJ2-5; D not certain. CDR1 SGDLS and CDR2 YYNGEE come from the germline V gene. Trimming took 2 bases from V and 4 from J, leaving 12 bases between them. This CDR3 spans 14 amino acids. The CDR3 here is CASSVGSNAETQYF. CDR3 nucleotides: TGTGCCAGCAGCGTGGGTAGCAACGCAGAGACCCAGTACTTC.

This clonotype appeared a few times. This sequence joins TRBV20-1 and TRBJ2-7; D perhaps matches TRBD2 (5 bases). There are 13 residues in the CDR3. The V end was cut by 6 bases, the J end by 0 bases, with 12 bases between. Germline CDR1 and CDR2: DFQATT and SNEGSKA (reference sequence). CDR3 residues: CSAGVPGSYEQYF. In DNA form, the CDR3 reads TGCAGTGCCGGGGTGCCAGGCTCCTACGAGCAGTACTTC.

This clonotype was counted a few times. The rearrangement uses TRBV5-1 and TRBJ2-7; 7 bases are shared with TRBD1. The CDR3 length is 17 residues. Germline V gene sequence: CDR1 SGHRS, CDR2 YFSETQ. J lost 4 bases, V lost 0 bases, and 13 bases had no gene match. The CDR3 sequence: CASSLGWGQTELYEQYF. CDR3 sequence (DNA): TGCGCCAGCAGCTTGGGGTGGGGACAGACAGAATTATACGAGCAGTACTTC.

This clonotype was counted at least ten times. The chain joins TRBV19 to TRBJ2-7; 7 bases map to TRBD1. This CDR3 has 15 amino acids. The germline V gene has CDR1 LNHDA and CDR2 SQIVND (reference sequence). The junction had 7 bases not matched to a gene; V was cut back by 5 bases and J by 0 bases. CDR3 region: CASSWGTDSSYEQYF. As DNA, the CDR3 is TGTGCCAGTAGTTGGGGGACAGATAGCTCCTACGAGCAGTACTTC.